This TCR beta chain was captured by sequencing in a study of beta chain features in type 1 diabetes. In the study overall: Age and gender were similar between patients and healthy donors, as were cell yields. All of the samples together had approximately 99 million sorted cells examined. Study conclusions and caveats: Significant though moderate, a shortening of TCRB CDR3s appeared in all four CD4+ subsets of Type 1 diabetes patients.

Concerning this clone itself: Its target is not known.

Every bit of the isolated RNA underwent reverse transcription, so sequencing read expressed TCRB transcripts. Profiled with immunoSEQ multiplex PCR; TCRdb holds only in-frame clones, not every one. The sample carries about 150,000 clones, 10% recorded once. Trimming took 5 bases from V and 7 from J, leaving 12 bases between them. CDR1 is SGHTA and CDR2 is FQGNSA in the germline V gene. The CDR3 totals 13 residues. The rearrangement links TRBV7-2 to TRBJ1-5; D unclear. The receptor comes from a man in his thirties or forties with type 1 diabetes. The material sequenced was central memory CD4+ T cells from blood. In DNA, the CDR3 is TGTGCCAGCAGCCCAACTCTCACGCAGCCCCAGCATTTT. Its protein product is CASSPTLTQPQHF.